Below, one T cell receptor (beta chain) is given with its context. Per germline, CDR1 SQVTM and CDR2 ANQGSEA. With 6 bases clipped from V and 8 bases from J, the junction kept 6 bases outside the gene matches. The CDR3 is made up of 11 amino acids. The data are from a study of T cell changes during pregnancy in multiple sclerosis. The data were produced by immunoSEQ multiplex PCR, yet TCRdb's version contains in-frame clones alone and is incomplete. The profile shows about 36,000 clones, approximately 89% of them singletons. The V gene is TRBV29-1, the J gene TRBJ1-2; 7 bases map to TRBD1. This receptor was identified in a female donor with multiple sclerosis, enrolled in a pregnancy study. The sequences come from CD8+ T cells from peripheral blood mononuclear cells, collected in the third trimester of pregnancy. The CDR3 DNA reads TGCAGCGTGCCCCGACAGGGAGGCTACACCTTC. Translation: CSVPRQGGYTF.